In this sample, the clone carrying this T cell receptor beta chain turned up a few times. Its specificity is not known. This specimen belongs to a study of early T cells in non-severe SARS-CoV-2 infection. At the level of the study: Unsorted whole-blood RNA was sequenced in bulk, leaving chains unpaired.

The CDR3 is 15 residues long. CDR1 MNHEY and CDR2 SMNVEV come from the germline V gene (reference sequence). With 2 bases clipped from V and 7 bases from J, the junction kept 5 bases outside the gene matches. Researchers tagged individual cDNA molecules with unique molecular identifiers. One entry per CDR3 protein results from TCRdb running MiXCR on the 5' RACE reads. Of tens of thousands of distinct CDR3 sequences in the sample, 8% to 13% were seen once. The study, taken as a whole, reports: Private and CD4 specificities were missed by VDJdb matching, which favored anti-spike CD8 responses.

The TCR originated in an adult who was a healthcare worker with PCR-confirmed SARS-CoV-2 infection or an uninfected control (not recorded which). The chain carries TRBV27 and TRBJ1-6, with 7 bases fitting TRBD1. The starting material was whole blood, obtained at baseline. This chain's CDR3 is CASSLKAGGNSPLHF. The CDR3 DNA sequence: TGTGCCAGCAGTTTAAAGGCAGGGGGGAATTCACCCCTCCACTTT.